The 22 T cell receptor beta chains given below trace back to one sample, sequenced in a study of T cells in Graves' hyperthyroidism and ophthalmopathy. There were TCR beta CDR3 regions amplified from RNA transcripts. The TCR CDR3 was amplified in a first-round RT-PCR using the HTBI primer set. TCRdb redid the calling of the multiplex PCR reads with MiXCR, one entry per CDR3 protein. The table records around 500,000 distinct CDR3 sequences, less than 25% of them present only once. Sequencing used blood. The receptors originated from an older woman with Graves' ophthalmopathy.

V gene TRBV27 combines with J gene TRBJ2-7; D gene uncertain. The V gene lost 2 bases and the J gene lost 7 bases, with 15 bases spanning the gap. The V gene's germline CDR1 is MNHEY and CDR2 SMNVEV (reference sequence). This CDR3 is built from 14 residues. CDR3 amino acids: CASSLVGMSKEQYF. The CDR3 DNA reads as TGTGCCAGCAGTTTAGTAGGCATGTCCAAGGAGCAGTACTTC.

There are a few counts of this clonotype. The rearrangement joins TRBV20-1 to TRBJ2-4; D perhaps matches TRBD2 (6 bases). Germline V gene lookup returns CDR1 DFQATT and CDR2 SNEGSKA (reference sequence). V was clipped by 3 bases and J by 6 bases, with 12 bases between them. CDR3 length: 13 residues. CDR3 protein: CSARGTSRNIQYF. The CDR3 DNA sequence: TGCAGTGCTAGGGGAACTAGCCGAAACATTCAGTACTTC.

This clonotype was counted a few times. The rearrangement joins TRBV9 to TRBJ2-7, with D perhaps assigned TRBD1 or TRBD2 (8 bases each). Germline CDR1 SGDLS, CDR2 YYNGEE. This CDR3 has 16 amino acids. Trimming took 4 bases from V and 3 from J, leaving 20 bases between them. In nucleotides, the CDR3 is TGTGCCAGCAGCCCACAGGGGGGTAGCGGGAACTACGAGCAGTACTTC. Amino acids: CASSPQGGSGNYEQYF.

J is TRBJ1-4 and V is TRBV18, with D unresolved. The CDR3 has 18 residues. Germline CDR1 reads KGHSH; CDR2 reads LQKENI. V was trimmed by 2 bases and J by 2 bases, leaving 18 bases between them. CDR3 bases: TGTGCCAGCTCACCAATGGTGGGTTCACTGGGGACTAATGAAAAACTGTTTTTT. Encoded protein: CASSPMVGSLGTNEKLFF. Full variable domain (rest looked up from reference TRBV18 and TRBJ1-4): NAGVMQNPRHLVRRRGQEARLRCSPMKGHSHVYWYRQLPEEGLKFMVYLQKENIIDESGMPKERFSAEFPKEGPSILRIQQVVRGDSAAYFCASSPMVGSLGTNEKLFFGSGTQLSVL.

The chain uses TRBV20-1 and TRBJ1-6; D not certain. The CDR3 sequence is 15 residues long. The germline V and J ends were trimmed by 0 bases and 8 bases, with 14 bases remaining between them. The V gene's germline CDR1 is DFQATT and CDR2 SNEGSKA (reference sequence). For the CDR3, the DNA is TGCAGTGCTAGAGACCCGAGGGATGGGGATTCACCCCTCCACTTT. This codes for CSARDPRDGDSPLHF.

This clonotype was seen a handful of times. CDR3 coding DNA: TGTGCCAGCAGTTCAAGCACCGGGACAGGGGGGTATAGCAATCAGCCCCAGCATTTT. Translating gives CASSSSTGTGGYSNQPQHF. The V call is TRBV27, the J call TRBJ1-5; 11 bases map to TRBD1. Germline CDR1 MNHEY, CDR2 SMNVEV (reference sequence). Unmatched junction bases numbered 11, after V lost 4 bases and J lost 0 bases. The CDR3 has 19 amino acids.

This clonotype has a count of ten or more. This sequence joins TRBV6-5 and TRBJ2-1, with TRBD2 matching over 8 bases. V shed 2 bases, J shed 6 bases, and the junction held 12 bases outside the gene matches. The CDR3 is made up of 17 amino acids. From germline, CDR1 is MNHEY and CDR2 SVGAGI. The CDR3 reads CASSYAGTLGTSNEQFF. The CDR3 DNA follows: TGTGCCAGCAGTTACGCCGGGACACTAGGGACTAGCAATGAGCAGTTCTTC.

Only a few counts were recorded for this clonotype. The V call is TRBV12-3 or TRBV12-4, the J call TRBJ2-2; TRBD2 might be the D (5 bases). CDR3 length: 13 amino acids. V was trimmed by 1 base and J by 6 bases, leaving 6 bases between them. In nucleotides, the CDR3 is TGTGCCAGCAGTTTAGGCGGGTCCGGGGAGCTGTTTTTT. It yields the protein CASSLGGSGELFF.

This clonotype was seen a few times. The chain combines TRBV20-1 with TRBJ2-3, with 11 bases fitting TRBD2. The CDR3 totals 14 residues. The germline gives CDR1 DFQATT, CDR2 SNEGSKA (reference sequence). Here the CDR3 reads CAPRVAGGEDTQYF. The CDR3 nucleotides are TGCGCACCGAGGGTAGCGGGAGGGGAAGATACGCAGTATTTT.

Only a few counts were recorded for this clonotype. J is TRBJ2-7 and V is TRBV6-1; 11 bases are shared with TRBD2. The CDR3 has 15 residues. Germline V gene sequence: CDR1 MNHNS, CDR2 SASEGT. After removal of 5 bases from V and 1 base from J, the junction contained 4 bases not matched to a gene. The DNA for the CDR3 is TGTGCCAGCAGTTCGACTAGCGGGATTTCCTACGAGCAGTACTTC. Amino acid sequence: CASSSTSGISYEQYF.

The table lists this clonotype with many counts. The chain couples TRBV7-9 to TRBJ1-1; perhaps TRBD1 as D (5 bases). The CDR3 is 15 amino acids. Germline assignment: CDR1 SEHNR and CDR2 FQNEAQ (reference sequence). Trimming took off 6 bases at V and 0 bases at J, with 14 bases between the two ends. The chain's CDR3 is CASRLLGRLNTEAFF. CDR3 coding DNA: TGTGCCAGCAGATTGTTGGGACGGCTGAACACTGAAGCTTTCTTT.

This clonotype was detected ten times or more. The chain has TRBV6-1 and TRBJ2-2; D assignment may be TRBD1 or TRBD2 (5 bases each). The CDR3 is 13 residues long. Germline CDR1 reads MNHNS; CDR2 reads SASEGT. The V and J ends lost 5 bases and 9 bases respectively, with 13 bases between them. The CDR3: CASSSFPGRELFF. The CDR3 nucleotides read TGTGCCAGCAGTTCTTTCCCGGGACGGGAGCTGTTTTTT.

This clonotype was recorded many times. The chain joins TRBV6-1 to TRBJ2-5; D call uncertain. The ends were cut back, 8 bases at V and 5 bases at J, with 15 bases in the middle. The CDR3 loop spans 13 amino acids. Germline V CDR1 and CDR2: MNHNS, SASEGT. The CDR3 coding sequence is TGTGCCAGCGCACCCGGCAAAGGCGAGACCCAGTACTTC. This codes for CASAPGKGETQYF.

This clonotype appeared a few times. The chain recombines TRBV7-3 with TRBJ2-7; D may be TRBD1 or TRBD2 (7 bases each). The CDR3 is 17 residues long. With 5 bases removed from V and 0 bases from J, the gap between germline ends came to 20 bases. Germline CDR1 reads SGHTA; CDR2 reads FQGTGA. CDR3 sequence (DNA): TGTGCCAGCAGCCCTGCGAGGGGGGGACAGAGCTCCTACGAGCAGTACTTC. The encoded protein is CASSPARGGQSSYEQYF.

The chain carries TRBV5-1 and TRBJ2-4, with 8 bases lining up with TRBD1. V was pared by 4 bases and J by 3 bases, with 6 bases of the junction left unmatched. Germline V gene lookup returns CDR1 SGHRS and CDR2 YFSETQ. This CDR3 is 15 amino acids long. The chain's CDR3 is CASSQGQGFKNIQYF. DNA for the CDR3: TGCGCCAGCAGCCAAGGACAGGGTTTCAAAAACATTCAGTACTTC. The full variable domain, completed using reference TRBV5-1 and TRBJ2-4, is KAGVTQTPRYLIKTRGQQVTLSCSPISGHRSVSWYQQTPGQGLQFLFEYFSETQRNKGNFPGRFSGRQFSNSRSEMNVSTLELGDSALYLCASSQGQGFKNIQYFGAGTRLSVL.

In its sample, this clonotype was seen a few times. This chain joins TRBV30 and TRBJ2-1; D remains ambiguous. The germline V and J ends were trimmed by 5 bases and 0 bases, with 5 bases remaining between them. Per the germline V gene, CDR1 is GTSNPN and CDR2 is SVGIG (reference sequence). The CDR3 sequence is 12 residues long. The CDR3 loop is CAWWRSYNEQFF. The CDR3 region has the DNA TGTGCCTGGTGGCGCTCCTACAATGAGCAGTTCTTC.

The chain is built from TRBV24-1 and TRBJ1-6; D unclear. Trimming cost V 3 bases and J 7 bases, with 6 bases left between them. CDR3 length equals 13 residues. The germline gives CDR1 KGHDR, CDR2 SFDVKD. This chain's CDR3 is CATSDVGNSPLHF. The CDR3 nucleotides are TGTGCCACCAGTGATGTTGGAAATTCACCCCTCCACTTT.

This clonotype appeared many times. The V and J genes are TRBV6-1 and TRBJ2-7; 7 nucleotides align to TRBD2. CDR1 is MNHNS and CDR2 is SASEGT in the germline V gene. V shed 11 bases and J 0 bases; nucleotides not matched to a gene: 7. The CDR3 totals 13 residues. The CDR3 here is CAGGLGSSYEQYF. CDR3 nucleotides: TGTGCCGGAGGACTAGGTAGCTCCTACGAGCAGTACTTC.

At least ten counts were recorded for this clonotype. J is TRBJ1-1 and V is TRBV2; D is undetermined. The germline gives CDR1 SNHLY, CDR2 FYNNEI. The CDR3 covers 12 residues. Trimming took 4 bases from V and 7 from J, leaving 10 bases between them. The CDR3 reads CASSVGYYEAFF. In DNA, the CDR3 is TGTGCCAGCAGTGTGGGGTATTATGAAGCTTTCTTT.

The chain couples TRBV7-2 to TRBJ2-1; 12 bases are a match to TRBD2. V was clipped by 5 bases and J by 5 bases; unmatched bases: 4. The CDR3 consists of 15 residues. Germline lookup yields CDR1 SGHTA and CDR2 FQGNSA. CDR3 nucleotides: TGTGCCAGCAGCGCGACTAGCGGGGGTAACAATGAGCAGTTCTTC. Translating it yields CASSATSGGNNEQFF. The variable domain in full, with the rest retrieved from reference TRBV7-2 and TRBJ2-1, is GAGVSQSPSNKVTEKGKDVELRCDPISGHTALYWYRQSLGQGLEFLIYFQGNSAPDKSGLPSDRFSAERTGGSVSTLTIQRTQQEDSAVYLCASSATSGGNNEQFFGPGTRLTVL.

This clonotype came up a few times. J is TRBJ1-6 and V is TRBV6-1; 7 nucleotides agree with TRBD1. The CDR3 is 14 residues long. Germline CDR1 and CDR2: MNHNS and SASEGT. V shed 4 bases, J shed 6 bases, and the junction held 3 bases outside the gene matches. The CDR3: CASSVRGRNSPLHF. The CDR3 nucleotides are TGTGCCAGCAGTGTGAGGGGGCGTAATTCACCCCTCCACTTT.

This clonotype was seen a handful of times. The chain combines TRBV6-1 with TRBJ1-5; possible D gene TRBD1, 5 bases. Between the trimmed V and J ends, which lost 4 bases and 8 bases, there was a span of 9 bases. Germline CDR1 reads MNHNS; CDR2 reads SASEGT. There are 12 residues in the CDR3. The CDR3 sequence is CASSGGAKPQHF. The CDR3 DNA reads TGTGCCAGCAGTGGAGGGGCGAAGCCCCAGCATTTT.